These 19 T cell receptor beta chains were all obtained from the same sample, sequenced in a study of T cell clones after liver transplantation. The repertoire was sequenced with immunoSEQ multiplex PCR; TCRdb's copy has only in-frame clones and lacks some. The sample records under 85,000 clones, around 80% being singletons. Sequenced material: CD4+ T cells from blood, taken 12 months after liver transplant. The receptors were gathered from a human patient who received a liver transplant. A subset of T cells may come from the graft donor.

A single count supports this clone. V is TRBV29-1 and J is TRBJ2-2; D not resolved. The CDR3 extends over 11 amino acids. Trimming cost V 7 bases and J 1 base, with 4 bases left between them. Germline assignment: CDR1 SQVTM and CDR2 ANQGSEA. CDR3 DNA sequence: TGCAGCGCCATGAACACCGGGGAGCTGTTTTTT. Encoded protein: CSAMNTGELFF.

The chain links TRBV2 to TRBJ2-3; D gene ambiguous. Germline V CDR1 and CDR2: SNHLY, FYNNEI. V dropped 2 bases and J dropped 2 bases, with 8 bases sitting between them. This CDR3 is 14 amino acids long. This chain's CDR3 is CASSELLFTDTQYF. The DNA of the CDR3 is TGTGCCAGCAGTGAACTGCTGTTCACAGATACGCAGTATTTT.

In its sample, this clone was seen a few times. The rearrangement uses TRBV19 and TRBJ2-1, with 14 bases fitting TRBD2. CDR3 length: 15 amino acids. The germline V gene has CDR1 LNHDA and CDR2 SQIVND (reference sequence). V was pared by 4 bases and J by 12 bases, with 8 bases of the junction left unmatched. CDR3 in DNA: TGTGCCAGTAGTACGGGGACTAGCGGGAGTTGGGCGCAGTTCTTC. This codes for CASSTGTSGSWAQFF.

V and J are TRBV6-6 and TRBJ2-1; D gene uncertain. V lost 6 bases and J lost 2, with 8 bases in between. CDR1 MNHNY and CDR2 SVGAGI come from the germline V gene (reference sequence). The CDR3 has 13 amino acids. CDR3 amino acids: CASRVDAYNEQFF. The CDR3 DNA sequence: TGTGCCAGCAGGGTAGATGCCTACAATGAGCAGTTCTTC.

This clone was picked up one time. The chain is built from TRBV2 and TRBJ2-7, with 7 bases identical to TRBD2. V lost 5 bases and J lost 4; bases outside the gene matches: 5. The CDR3 is 13 residues long. The germline V gene has CDR1 SNHLY and CDR2 FYNNEI. In DNA form, the CDR3 reads TGTGCCAGCAGTAGGGACTACCTATACGAGCAGTACTTC. This sequence encodes CASSRDYLYEQYF.

The V and J genes are TRBV7-9 and TRBJ2-5; D unclear. This CDR3 has 14 amino acids. The V and J ends lost 5 bases and 7 bases respectively, with 17 bases between them. The germline CDR1 and CDR2 sequences are SEHNR and FQNEAQ (reference sequence). In DNA form, the CDR3 reads TGTGCCAGCAGCCCTCTCTCCGGACCCTGGACCCAGTACTTC. This translates into CASSPLSGPWTQYF.

Of note for this clone: Other DNA sequences in the sample encode the same CDR3. J is TRBJ2-7 and V is TRBV28; D gene ambiguous. Germline V gene lookup returns CDR1 MDHEN and CDR2 SYDVKM. CDR3 size: 11 residues. Deletions cut 2 bases from V and 4 bases from J, with 3 bases between. The CDR3 DNA reads TGTGCCAGCAGTTTAAATTACGAGCAGTACTTC. The encoded protein is CASSLNYEQYF.

This chain connects TRBV5-1 to TRBJ2-3; D is perhaps TRBD1 (6 bases). This CDR3 contains 13 residues. Germline V gives CDR1 SGHRS, CDR2 YFSETQ. V was pared by 2 bases and J by 4 bases, with 8 bases between. As DNA, the CDR3 is TGCGCCAGCAGCTTCAGGGGTCCAGATACGCAGTATTTT. Its protein product is CASSFRGPDTQYF.

The rearrangement joins TRBV18 to TRBJ2-6, with TRBD1 matching over 8 bases. Germline V gene lookup returns CDR1 KGHSH and CDR2 LQKENI. The CDR3 length is 18 residues. The ends lost 4 bases at V and 0 bases at J; junction bases unmatched: 8. This CDR3 is CASSLISGTGSGANVLTF. The CDR3, as DNA: TGTGCCAGCTCACTAATCTCCGGGACAGGCTCTGGGGCCAACGTCCTGACTTTC.

The chain couples TRBV7-2 to TRBJ1-3; D unresolved. The CDR3 length is 16 residues. Germline V lookup: CDR1 SGHTA, CDR2 FQGNSA. Trimming cost V 5 bases and J 4 bases, with 18 bases left between them. CDR3 DNA: TGTGCCAGCAGCCTCTTTCGGACGGACTCCGGAAACACCATATATTTT. It is translated as CASSLFRTDSGNTIYF.

The CDR3 bases are TGTGCCAGCAGCTTTTATAGGAGCAATCAGCCCCAGCATTTT. Translating it yields CASSFYRSNQPQHF. This chain connects TRBV5-6 to TRBJ1-5, with D hard to call. The length of the CDR3 is 14 residues. Trimming cost V 2 bases and J 1 base, with 7 bases left between them. The germline V gene has CDR1 SGHDT and CDR2 YYEEEE.

This clone is categorized as medium-sized (0.01 to 0.1%). This chain connects TRBV2 to TRBJ2-1; 8 bases line up with TRBD1. CDR1 and CDR2 from the germline V gene are SNHLY and FYNNEI. Trimming removed 4 bases from V and 15 bases from J; junction bases left unmatched: 8. This CDR3 has 12 residues. CDR3 DNA sequence: TGTGCCAGCAGTGGACCAGGGGGCGATCCGTTCTTC. This encodes CASSGPGGDPFF.

The rearrangement uses TRBV28 and TRBJ1-2; D not resolved. Per the germline V gene, CDR1 is MDHEN and CDR2 is SYDVKM. V shed 7 bases and J shed 5 bases, with 14 bases lying between them. CDR3 length equals 13 residues. CDR3 sequence reads: CASTEGARYGYTF. The CDR3, as DNA: TGTGCCAGCACAGAGGGCGCGAGGTATGGCTACACCTTC.

The count of this clone is one. The genes are TRBV5-1 and TRBJ2-5; tentative D call: TRBD1 (6 bases). The V gene lost 4 bases and the J gene lost 3 bases, with 16 bases spanning the gap. This CDR3 contains 15 residues. Germline CDR1 SGHRS, CDR2 YFSETQ. This CDR3 is CASSPGHLYEETQYF. The DNA for the CDR3 is TGCGCCAGCAGCCCGGGACACTTATACGAAGAGACCCAGTACTTC. The full variable domain, its missing parts supplied by reference TRBV5-1 and TRBJ2-5, is KAGVTQTPRYLIKTRGQQVTLSCSPISGHRSVSWYQQTPGQGLQFLFEYFSETQRNKGNFPGRFSGRQFSNSRSEMNVSTLELGDSALYLCASSPGHLYEETQYFGPGTRLLVL.

DNA for the CDR3: TGCGCCAGCAGCCTGACAGGGGAAGAGACCCAGTACTTC. This encodes CASSLTGEETQYF. The chain links TRBV5-1 to TRBJ2-5; 8 positions match TRBD1. Germline trimming cut 4 bases from V and 3 bases from J; bases unmatched to any gene: 2. There are 13 residues in the CDR3. Germline V gives CDR1 SGHRS, CDR2 YFSETQ.

This chain links TRBV6-1 with TRBJ2-1; 9 positions match TRBD1. The germline V gene encodes CDR1 MNHNS and CDR2 SASEGT. Losses at the gene ends were 6 bases for V and 3 bases for J; bases not matched to a gene: 6. The CDR3 sequence is 15 residues long. The CDR3 region has the DNA TGTGCCAGCAGGAGCCCGGGACAGGGCTACAATGAGCAGTTCTTC. It encodes CASRSPGQGYNEQFF.

This clone was observed a few times. V gene TRBV11-2 combines with J gene TRBJ1-1; 8 nucleotides align to TRBD1. The CDR3 consists of 15 residues. With V trimmed by 5 bases and J by 7 bases, 12 bases remained unmatched. Germline V gives CDR1 SGHAT, CDR2 FQNNGV. The CDR3 region is CASSLGTGRFDEAFF. The DNA for the CDR3 is TGTGCCAGCAGCCTCGGGACAGGACGATTCGATGAAGCTTTCTTT.

To note about this clone: One junction end does not reproduce the germline sequence, and a read error may be involved. V usage is TRBV10-3 and J usage is TRBJ1-1; D is undetermined. The length of the CDR3 is 13 residues. Germline V CDR1 and CDR2: ENHRY, SYGVKD. The CDR3 nucleotides read TGTGCCATCAGGGAGTTACCCTCAACTGAAGCTTTCTTT. Translation gives CAIRELPSTEAFF.

The CDR3 nucleotides are TGCGCCAGCACCGCTGACAGCTCTTATAACTATGGCTACACCTTC. This translates into CASTADSSYNYGYTF. This chain connects TRBV5-1 to TRBJ1-2; tentatively, D is TRBD1 (5 bases). This CDR3 comprises 15 residues. CDR1 and CDR2 from the germline V gene are SGHRS and YFSETQ. V was cut by 6 bases and J by 1 base, with 16 bases left in between.